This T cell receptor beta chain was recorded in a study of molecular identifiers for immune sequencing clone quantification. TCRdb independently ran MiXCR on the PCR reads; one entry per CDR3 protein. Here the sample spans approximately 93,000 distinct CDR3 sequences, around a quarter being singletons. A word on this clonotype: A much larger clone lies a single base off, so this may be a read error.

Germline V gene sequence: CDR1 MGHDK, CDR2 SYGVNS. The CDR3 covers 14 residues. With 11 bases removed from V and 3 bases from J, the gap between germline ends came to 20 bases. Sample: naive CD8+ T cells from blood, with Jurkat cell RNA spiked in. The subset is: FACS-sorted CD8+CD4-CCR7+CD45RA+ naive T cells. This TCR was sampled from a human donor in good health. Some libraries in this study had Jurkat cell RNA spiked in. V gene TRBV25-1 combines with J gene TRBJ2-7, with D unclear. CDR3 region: CAGANAWSGYEQYF. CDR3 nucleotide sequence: TGTGCCGGCGCCAACGCGTGGTCAGGCTACGAGCAGTACTTC.